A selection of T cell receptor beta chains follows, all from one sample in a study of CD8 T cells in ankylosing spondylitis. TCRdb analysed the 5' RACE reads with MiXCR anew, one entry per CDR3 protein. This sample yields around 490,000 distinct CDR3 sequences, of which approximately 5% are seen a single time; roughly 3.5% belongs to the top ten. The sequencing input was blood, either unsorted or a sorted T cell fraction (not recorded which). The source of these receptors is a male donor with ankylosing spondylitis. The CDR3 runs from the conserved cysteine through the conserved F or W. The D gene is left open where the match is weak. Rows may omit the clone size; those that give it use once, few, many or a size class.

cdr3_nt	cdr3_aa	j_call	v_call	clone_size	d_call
TGTGCCAGCAGTTCTTGGGTTATCACCGGGGAGCTGTTTTTT	CASSSWVITGELFF	TRBJ2-2	TRBV6-5	many	.
TGTGCCAGCAGCTTGGGGCCGCGGGGGGGCACCGGGGAGCTGTTTTTT	CASSLGPRGGTGELFF	TRBJ2-2	TRBV7-6	few	TRBD2
TGCGCCAGCAGCTCAACCCGGAGTGCAACTAATGAAAAACTGTTTTTT	CASSSTRSATNEKLFF	TRBJ1-4	TRBV5-1	many	.
TGTGCCAGCAGCCAAGAATTCGGCGGCGGTGACTACAATGAGCAGTTCTTC	CASSQEFGGGDYNEQFF	TRBJ2-1	TRBV4-2	many	.
TGCGCCAGCAGCCCGTTTGGACTAGCGGGGACTTACGAGCAGTACTTC	CASSPFGLAGTYEQYF	TRBJ2-7	TRBV4-3	many	TRBD2
TGTGCCAGCAGCTTGCGGGACAGGTACACAGATACGCAGTATTTT	CASSLRDRYTDTQYF	TRBJ2-3	TRBV5-6	few	TRBD1
TGCAGTGCTAGGCCGGACAGGTCCTACGAGCAGTACTTC	CSARPDRSYEQYF	TRBJ2-7	TRBV20-1	many	TRBD1
TGCGCCAGCAGCTTCCAGGGGGCGATCAATGAGCAGTTCTTC	CASSFQGAINEQFF	TRBJ2-1	TRBV5-1	few	TRBD1
TGCAGCGTCCCGGACGTAGCCAAAAACATTCAGTACTTC	CSVPDVAKNIQYF	TRBJ2-4	TRBV29-1	many	.
TGCAGTGCCCAGGTCCCATATAGCAATCAGCCCCAGCATTTT	CSAQVPYSNQPQHF	TRBJ1-5	TRBV20-1	many	.
TGTGCCAGCCGCCTTGCGGGGGGCCGATACACTGAAGCTTTCTTT	CASRLAGGRYTEAFF	TRBJ1-1	TRBV27	many	.
TGCGCCAGCAGCACCGGACAGGGGCTGTGGGGAGAGACCCAGTACTTC	CASSTGQGLWGETQYF	TRBJ2-5	TRBV5-1	many	TRBD1
TGTGCCAGTAGTATGGGGACAGGGGGCACCAACACTGAAGCTTTCTTT	CASSMGTGGTNTEAFF	TRBJ1-1	TRBV19	.	TRBD1
TGCGCCAGCAGCCAAGATCCCGTGACAGGAGATACGCAGTATTTT	CASSQDPVTGDTQYF	TRBJ2-3	TRBV4-3	many	.